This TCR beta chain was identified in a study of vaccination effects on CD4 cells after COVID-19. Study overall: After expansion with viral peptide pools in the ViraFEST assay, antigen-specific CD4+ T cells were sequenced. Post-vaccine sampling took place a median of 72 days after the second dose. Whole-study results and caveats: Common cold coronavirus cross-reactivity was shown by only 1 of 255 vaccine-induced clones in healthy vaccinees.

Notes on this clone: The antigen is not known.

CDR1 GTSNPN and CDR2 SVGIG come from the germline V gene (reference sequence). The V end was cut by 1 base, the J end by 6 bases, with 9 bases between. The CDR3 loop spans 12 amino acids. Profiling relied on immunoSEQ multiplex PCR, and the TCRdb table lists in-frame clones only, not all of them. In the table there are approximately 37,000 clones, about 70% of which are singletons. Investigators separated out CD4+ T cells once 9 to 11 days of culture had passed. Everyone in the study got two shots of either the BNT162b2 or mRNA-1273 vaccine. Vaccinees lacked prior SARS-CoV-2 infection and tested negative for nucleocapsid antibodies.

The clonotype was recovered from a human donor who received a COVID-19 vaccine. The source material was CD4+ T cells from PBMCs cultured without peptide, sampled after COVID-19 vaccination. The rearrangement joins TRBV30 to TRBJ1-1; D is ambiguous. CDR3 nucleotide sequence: TGTGCCTGGAGTGGACTTGGCCCTGAAGCTTTCTTT. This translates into CAWSGLGPEAFF.